This T cell receptor beta chain was captured by sequencing in a study of cytomegalovirus exposure and HLA in healthy donors. The study ran its PCR with 60 Vbeta and 13 Jbeta primers. TCRdb's table, derived via immunoSEQ multiplex PCR, lists solely in-frame clones and lacks some. This sample has roughly 99,000 clones, with less than 85% found just once. Comments on this clone: Antigen: not known.

Study-wide results and limits: Most TCR sequences were rare, but some public TCRs occurred in many donors.

The sample was PBMCs. The clonotype was recovered from a man aged 18 to 30 in good health and CMV-seronegative.

CDR3 sequence reads: CASLRTENTEAFF. The CDR3 DNA is TGTGCCAGCTTACGGACAGAGAACACTGAAGCTTTCTTT. The chain combines TRBV18 with TRBJ1-1, with a possible D match to TRBD1 (6 bases). Germline CDR1 reads KGHSH; CDR2 reads LQKENI. The CDR3 is 13 amino acids. Trimming took 7 bases from V and 1 from J, leaving 10 bases between them.